The 6 T cell receptor beta chains listed next were all sequenced from one sample in a study of T cell changes during pregnancy in multiple sclerosis. Generated by immunoSEQ multiplex PCR, the TCRdb table keeps only in-frame clones and is missing some. The sample has roughly 53,000 clones; 90% are singletons. This specimen consisted of CD8+ T cells from peripheral blood mononuclear cells, obtained before pregnancy. These receptors originate from a female donor with multiple sclerosis, enrolled in a pregnancy study.

The chain links TRBV11-2 to TRBJ2-3; D might be TRBD2 (5 bases). Trimming shortened V by 4 bases and J by 5 bases, and 13 bases separated the two germline ends. Germline V lookup: CDR1 SGHAT, CDR2 FQNNGV. The CDR3 sequence is 14 residues long. As DNA, the CDR3 is TGTGCCAGCAGCTCCGAAGAGGGAGAAGATACGCAGTATTTT. Protein sequence: CASSSEEGEDTQYF.

V usage is TRBV4-3 and J usage is TRBJ2-5; 11 bases map to TRBD2. Germline V gene data show CDR1 as LGHNA and CDR2 as YSLEER. After removal of 0 bases from V and 4 bases from J, the junction contained 4 bases not matched to a gene. The CDR3 contains 16 residues. Here the CDR3 DNA reads TGCGCCAGCAGCCAAGAATCACTAGCGGGGGTAGAGACCCAGTACTTC. Translating gives CASSQESLAGVETQYF.

The chain couples TRBV29-1 to TRBJ1-2, with a possible D match to TRBD1 (6 bases). The CDR3 length is 14 residues. Germline V lookup: CDR1 SQVTM, CDR2 ANQGSEA. Trimming left V 4 bases short and J 6 bases short, with 18 bases between. The CDR3 is CSVAGRGGLDGYTF. DNA for the CDR3: TGCAGCGTTGCAGGCAGGGGCGGTTTGGATGGCTACACCTTC.

V gene TRBV19 combines with J gene TRBJ1-5; the D gene is possibly TRBD1 (6 bases). Germline CDR1 is LNHDA and CDR2 is SQIVND (reference sequence). Trimming took 8 bases from V and 5 from J, leaving 22 bases between them. CDR3 length: 16 residues. CDR3 nucleotides: TGTGCCAGTGGATACCTAACACAGGGAGGGCATCAGCCCCAGCATTTT. Translation gives CASGYLTQGGHQPQHF. The full variable domain, its missing parts supplied by reference TRBV19 and TRBJ1-5, is DGGITQSPKYLFRKEGQNVTLSCEQNLNHDAMYWYRQDPGQGLRLIYYSQIVNDFQKGDIAEGYSVSREKKESFPLTVTSAQKNPTAFYLCASGYLTQGGHQPQHFGDGTRLSIL.

This chain uses TRBV6-6 with TRBJ2-7, with unresolved D. CDR1 MNHNY and CDR2 SVGAGI come from the germline V gene (reference sequence). This CDR3 contains 13 residues. Deletions cut 0 bases from V and 3 bases from J, with 6 bases between. CDR3 nucleotides: TGTGCCAGCAGTTACTCTCTTATCTACGAGCAGTACTTC. This translates into CASSYSLIYEQYF.

The rearrangement uses TRBV4-3 and TRBJ2-1, with 11 nucleotides matching TRBD2. CDR3 size: 14 residues. Germline CDR1 and CDR2: LGHNA and YSLEER. The trim removed 4 bases at V and 5 bases at J, leaving 1 base unmatched. The CDR3 spells CASSLLAGDNEQFF. CDR3 nucleotide sequence: TGCGCCAGCAGCCTACTAGCGGGGGACAATGAGCAGTTCTTC.